This T cell receptor (beta chain) appears in the sequencing data of a study of T cell responses to AZD1222 COVID-19 vaccine. Study outcomes and limitations: A mostly white British donor set with more females was recruited, and clonal diversity was possibly underestimated. Just five or six AZD1222 recipients were seropositive at baseline. A rise in Spike-specific TCR breadth and depth followed two AZD1222 doses.

Pooling covered second doses at about 4 or about 12 weeks. In germline, CDR1 is KGHDR, CDR2 SFDVKD. Losses at the gene ends were 4 bases for V and 0 bases for J; bases not matched to a gene: 3. This CDR3 spans 15 amino acids. Method: immunoSEQ multiplex PCR; TCRdb's copy keeps in-frame clones and lacks some. The top ten clones hold approximately 4.8% of a sample with roughly 150,000 clones, approximately 94% of them seen once. Concerning this clone itself: What it recognizes is unknown.

The sequence was collected from an adult who received the AZD1222 COVID-19 vaccine. The chain carries TRBV24-1 and TRBJ1-1, with 8 bases matching TRBD1. Here the sequenced sample was peripheral blood, taken 28 days after the second AZD1222 dose. In nucleotides, the CDR3 is TGTGCCACCAGTGAACAGGGGGGGGTGAACACTGAAGCTTTCTTT. Protein product: CATSEQGGVNTEAFF.